The sequence of this T cell receptor beta chain was determined in a study of control samples from healthy donors and cancer patients. TCRdb's table, derived via immunoSEQ multiplex PCR, lists solely in-frame clones and lacks some. The data hold roughly 160,000 clones, with approximately 86% observed a single time. The length of the CDR3 is 15 residues. V gave up 5 bases and J gave up 4 bases, with 15 bases separating them. Germline assignment: CDR1 ENHRY and CDR2 SYGVKD. The receptor comes from a woman aged 25 to 39 in good health. V and J are TRBV10-3 and TRBJ1-3; D remains unclear. What was sequenced was blood. The CDR3 spells CAISSITGGGNTIYF. In DNA, the CDR3 is TGTGCCATCAGTTCGATAACGGGAGGAGGAAACACCATATATTTT.